What follows is one TCR beta chain and its context. The data belong to a study of T cell responses to AZD1222 COVID-19 vaccine. Germline V gives CDR1 MNHEY, CDR2 SMNVEV (reference sequence). The CDR3 sequence is 17 residues long. Trimming took 3 bases from V and 10 from J; bases not matched to a gene: 13. Profiling relied on immunoSEQ multiplex PCR, and the TCRdb table lists in-frame clones only, not all of them. The repertoire holds some 110,000 clones, with 90% as singletons. The chain is built from TRBV27 and TRBJ2-1; TRBD1 matches at 12 bases. This sequence was found in an adult who received the AZD1222 COVID-19 vaccine. The sample in question was peripheral blood, obtained 28 days after the second AZD1222 dose. Here the CDR3 DNA reads TGTGCCAGCAGTTTTGGGACAGGGGGCTTATTGTCCTACGAGCAGTTCTTC. Translation gives CASSFGTGGLLSYEQFF.